Sequencing of this T cell receptor beta chain was carried out in a study of cytomegalovirus exposure and HLA in healthy donors. A multiplex PCR was run with 60 Vbeta primers and 13 Jbeta primers. The protocol was immunoSEQ multiplex PCR, while the TCRdb copy is restricted to in-frame clones and leaves out a portion. The sample records around 200,000 clones, roughly 80% being singletons. This clone appeared a single time. What it binds is unknown. Study-wide points: One cluster of highly shared sequence variants probably arose as a sequencing artifact. Productive rates of about 90% or about 30% were seen for most TCR beta V segments in an earlier analysis. Researchers had no immune exposure information except CMV serostatus available.

V was trimmed by 0 bases and J by 0 bases, leaving 10 bases between them. Germline CDR1 is GTSNPN and CDR2 is SVGIG (reference sequence). The CDR3 has 15 residues. The study sampled nominally healthy donors, though unrecorded immune exposures were likely. This sequence originates from a girl aged 5 to 17 in good health and CMV-seronegative. The V and J genes are TRBV30 and TRBJ2-3, with D perhaps TRBD2 (5 bases). Source material: PBMCs. The CDR3 sequence is CAWSVRGYSTDTQYF. CDR3 sequence (DNA): TGTGCCTGGAGTGTACGAGGGTATAGCACAGATACGCAGTATTTT.